Shown below are 5 T cell receptor beta chains from a single sample sequenced in a study of vaccination and CD4 T cells after COVID-19 (dated 2022 in TCRdb). The antigens these receptors bind are not known. The meaning of the sample's treatment or condition label: roughly 10-day PBMC culture with coronavirus spike peptide pools or control peptides (ViraFEST assay). The library was built by means of PCR. TCRdb records Illumina iSeq 100 as the sequencer. DNA from cultured CD4+ T cells underwent TCR sequencing with the Oncomine TCR Beta short-read assay at the Johns Hopkins FTIC core. The raw public data were reprocessed by TCRdb itself: fastp quality trimming at Q25, MiXCR clonotype calling, in-frame beta chains only. Identical CDR3 proteins give one entry, which carries the most common genes and DNA. Here the sample has under 25,000 distinct CDR3 sequences; roughly three fifths occur a single time. The leading ten clones occupy roughly 3.1% of the sample.

What was sequenced was CD4+ T cells from blood, cultured in vitro. The receptors here all came from a human donor who had recovered from COVID-19.

The gene calls are TRBV6-1 and TRBJ2-7, with 12 bases fitting TRBD2. Trimming at V came to 6 bases and at J to 5 bases, leaving 8 bases not matched to a gene. This CDR3 spans 15 amino acids. CDR1 MNHNS and CDR2 SASEGT come from the germline V gene. The CDR3 DNA sequence: TGTGCCAGCAGCCACCTAGCGGGAGGGCCGAACGAGCAGTACTTC. Amino acid sequence: CASSHLAGGPNEQYF.

The chain is built from TRBV6-1 and TRBJ1-2; D call uncertain. The germline CDR1 and CDR2 sequences are MNHNS and SASEGT. V lost 6 bases, J lost 0 bases, and 14 bases lay in between. This CDR3 region has 15 residues. The CDR3: CASSPTQAANYGYTF. For the CDR3, the DNA is TGTGCCAGCAGCCCGACCCAGGCAGCTAACTATGGCTACACCTTC.

The chain has TRBV6-5 and TRBJ1-1, with TRBD1 matching 7 bases. CDR1 is MNHEY and CDR2 is SVGAGI in the germline V gene. Losses at the gene ends were 6 bases for V and 4 bases for J; bases not matched to a gene: 5. The CDR3 is 13 residues long. CDR3 nucleotide sequence: TGTGCCAGCAGCTACCGGACAGGCACTGAAGCTTTCTTT. It is translated as CASSYRTGTEAFF.

V gene TRBV11-2 combines with J gene TRBJ2-3, with 10 bases that match TRBD2. Germline CDR1 reads SGHAT; CDR2 reads FQNNGV. The CDR3 runs 19 residues. J was trimmed by 0 bases and V by 4 bases; bases with no gene match: 13. Here the CDR3 DNA reads TGTGCCAGCAGCTCTCGACAGGGCCCTAGCGGGAGTAGCACAGATACGCAGTATTTT. This sequence encodes CASSSRQGPSGSSTDTQYF.

The chain carries TRBV24-1 and TRBJ1-2, with D maybe TRBD1 (5 bases). The CDR3 covers 13 residues. The V gene's germline CDR1 is KGHDR and CDR2 SFDVKD. Deletions cut 3 bases from V and 8 bases from J, with 12 bases between. The CDR3 sequence is CATSDGWGGGYTF. In DNA form, the CDR3 reads TGTGCCACCAGTGATGGCTGGGGCGGGGGCTACACCTTC.